This TCR beta chain was sequenced in a study of blood T cell repertoires in COVID-19. The wider study: Acute-phase and convalescent COVID-19 samples originated in the United States, Italy and Spain. PBMCs, B-cell-depleted T cells, or T cells were the source of the cDNA or gDNA that made up the material.

Germline CDR1 is SGHRS and CDR2 is YFSETQ. There are 15 residues in the CDR3. Deletions cut 4 bases from V and 1 base from J, with 14 bases between. In the authors' methods: Amplification from reference gene primers served as the basis for estimated nucleated cell counts. Assay used: immunoSEQ multiplex PCR; TCRdb lists only in-frame clones, some missing. V and J calls and clone size follow that table, whereas D and trimming were derived from the DNA. The data contain about 140,000 clones, more than 75% of them seen just once; the ten biggest clones take up under 6%. Sequenced: peripheral blood. The receptor was isolated from a human donor in a cohort sampled during active COVID-19. The rearrangement uses TRBV5-1 and TRBJ1-1, with D maybe TRBD1 (6 bases). The chain's CDR3 is CASSISQGRNTEAFF. The CDR3 DNA sequence: TGCGCCAGCAGCATATCACAGGGTCGGAACACTGAAGCTTTCTTT.